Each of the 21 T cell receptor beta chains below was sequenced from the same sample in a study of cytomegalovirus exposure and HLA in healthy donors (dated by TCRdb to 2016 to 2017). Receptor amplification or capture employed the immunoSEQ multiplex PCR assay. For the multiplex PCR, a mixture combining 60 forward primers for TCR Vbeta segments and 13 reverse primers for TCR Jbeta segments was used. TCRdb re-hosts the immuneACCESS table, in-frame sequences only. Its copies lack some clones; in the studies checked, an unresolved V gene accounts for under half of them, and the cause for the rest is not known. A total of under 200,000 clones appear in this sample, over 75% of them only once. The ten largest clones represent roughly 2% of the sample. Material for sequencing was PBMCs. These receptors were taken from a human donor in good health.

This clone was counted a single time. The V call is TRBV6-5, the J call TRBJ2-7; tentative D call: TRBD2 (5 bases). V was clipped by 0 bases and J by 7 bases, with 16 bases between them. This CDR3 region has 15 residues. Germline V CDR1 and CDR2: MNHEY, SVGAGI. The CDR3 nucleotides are TGTGCCAGCAGTTACTCTAAACGACGGACTGGTGAGCAGTACTTC. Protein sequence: CASSYSKRRTGEQYF.

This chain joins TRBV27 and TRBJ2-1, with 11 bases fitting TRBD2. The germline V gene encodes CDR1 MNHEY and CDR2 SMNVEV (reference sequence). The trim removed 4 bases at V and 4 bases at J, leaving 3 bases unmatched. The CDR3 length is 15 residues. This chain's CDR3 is CASSSGLAGYNEQFF. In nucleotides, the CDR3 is TGTGCCAGCAGTTCCGGACTAGCGGGTTACAATGAGCAGTTCTTC.

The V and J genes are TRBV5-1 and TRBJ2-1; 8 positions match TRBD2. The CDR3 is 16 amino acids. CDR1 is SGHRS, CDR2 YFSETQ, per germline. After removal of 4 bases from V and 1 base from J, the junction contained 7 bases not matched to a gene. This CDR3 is CASSQDGTRSYNEQFF. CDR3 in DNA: TGCGCCAGCAGCCAGGATGGGACTAGGTCCTACAATGAGCAGTTCTTC. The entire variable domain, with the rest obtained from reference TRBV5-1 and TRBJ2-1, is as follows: KAGVTQTPRYLIKTRGQQVTLSCSPISGHRSVSWYQQTPGQGLQFLFEYFSETQRNKGNFPGRFSGRQFSNSRSEMNVSTLELGDSALYLCASSQDGTRSYNEQFFGPGTRLTVL.

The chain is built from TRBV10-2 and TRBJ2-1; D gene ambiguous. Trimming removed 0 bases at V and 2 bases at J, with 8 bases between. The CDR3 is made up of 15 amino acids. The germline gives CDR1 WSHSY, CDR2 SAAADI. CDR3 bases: TGCGCCAGCAGTGAGTCGTCGCGTACCTACAATGAGCAGTTCTTC. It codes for CASSESSRTYNEQFF.

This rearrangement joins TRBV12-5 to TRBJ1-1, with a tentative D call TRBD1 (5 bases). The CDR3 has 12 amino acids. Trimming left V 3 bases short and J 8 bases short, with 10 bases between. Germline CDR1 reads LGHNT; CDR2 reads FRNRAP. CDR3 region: CASGLGAGEAFF. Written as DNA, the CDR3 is TGTGCTAGTGGTTTAGGGGCAGGGGAAGCTTTCTTT.

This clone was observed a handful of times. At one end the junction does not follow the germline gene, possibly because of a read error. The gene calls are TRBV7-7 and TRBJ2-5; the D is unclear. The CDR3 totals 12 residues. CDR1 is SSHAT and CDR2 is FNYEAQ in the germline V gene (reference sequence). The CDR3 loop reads CASSRVGETQYF. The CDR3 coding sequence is TGTGCTAGCAGCCGCGTCGGGGAGACCCAGTACTTC.

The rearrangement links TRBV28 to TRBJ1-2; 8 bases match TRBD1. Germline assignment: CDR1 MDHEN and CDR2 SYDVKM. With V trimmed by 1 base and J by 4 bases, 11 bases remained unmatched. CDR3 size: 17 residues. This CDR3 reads CASSLSFRDRRIYGYTF. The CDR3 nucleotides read TGTGCCAGCAGTTTATCGTTTCGGGACAGGAGGATCTATGGCTACACCTTC.

CDR3 nucleotides: TGTGCCGGCTCCGCAGGGCATAACTATGGCTACACCTTC. Residues: CAGSAGHNYGYTF. The chain carries TRBV6-1 and TRBJ1-2, with a possible D match to TRBD1 (5 bases). The germline V gene has CDR1 MNHNS and CDR2 SASEGT. This CDR3 is 13 amino acids long. The V end was cut by 11 bases, the J end by 1 base, with 14 bases between.

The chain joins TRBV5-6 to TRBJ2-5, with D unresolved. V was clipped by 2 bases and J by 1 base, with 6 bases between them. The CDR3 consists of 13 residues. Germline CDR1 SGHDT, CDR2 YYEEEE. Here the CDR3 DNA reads TGTGCCAGCAGCTTAACATCCCAAGAGACCCAGTACTTC. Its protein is CASSLTSQETQYF.

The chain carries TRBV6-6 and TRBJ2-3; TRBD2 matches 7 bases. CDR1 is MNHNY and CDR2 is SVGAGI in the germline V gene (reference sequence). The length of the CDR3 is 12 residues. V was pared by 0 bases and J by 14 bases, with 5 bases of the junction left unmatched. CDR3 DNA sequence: TGTGCCAGCAGTTACTCGGTGGCGGGGGTGTATTTT. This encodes CASSYSVAGVYF.

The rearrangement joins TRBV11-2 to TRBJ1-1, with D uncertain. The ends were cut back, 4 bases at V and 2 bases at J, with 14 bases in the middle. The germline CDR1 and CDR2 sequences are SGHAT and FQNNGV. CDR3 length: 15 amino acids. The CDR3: CASSSLRTRNTEAFF. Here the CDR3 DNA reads TGTGCCAGCAGCTCCCTTCGAACACGAAACACTGAAGCTTTCTTT.

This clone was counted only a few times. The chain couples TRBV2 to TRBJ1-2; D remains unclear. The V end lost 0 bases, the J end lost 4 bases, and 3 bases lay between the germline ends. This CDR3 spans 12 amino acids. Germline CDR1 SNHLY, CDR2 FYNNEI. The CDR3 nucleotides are TGTGCCAGCAGTGAAGCCCTCTATGGCTACACCTTC. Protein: CASSEALYGYTF.

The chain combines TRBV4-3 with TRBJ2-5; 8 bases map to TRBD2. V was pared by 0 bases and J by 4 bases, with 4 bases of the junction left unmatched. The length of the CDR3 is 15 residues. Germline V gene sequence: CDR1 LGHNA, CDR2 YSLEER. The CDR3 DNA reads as TGCGCCAGCAGCCAAGATCGTCGGGGGGGAGAGACCCAGTACTTC. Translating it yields CASSQDRRGGETQYF.

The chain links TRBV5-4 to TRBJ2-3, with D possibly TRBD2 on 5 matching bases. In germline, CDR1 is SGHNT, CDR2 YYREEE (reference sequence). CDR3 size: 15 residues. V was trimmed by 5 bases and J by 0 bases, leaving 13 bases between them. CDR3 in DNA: TGTGCCAGCAGTTCAAGCGGTTCTAGCACAGATACGCAGTATTTT. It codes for CASSSSGSSTDTQYF.

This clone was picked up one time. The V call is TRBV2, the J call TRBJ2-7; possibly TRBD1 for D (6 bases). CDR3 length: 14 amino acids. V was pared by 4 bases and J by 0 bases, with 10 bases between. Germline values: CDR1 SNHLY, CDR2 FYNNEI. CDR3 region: CASSGDNSSYEQYF. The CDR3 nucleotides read TGTGCCAGCAGTGGGGACAACAGCTCCTACGAGCAGTACTTC.

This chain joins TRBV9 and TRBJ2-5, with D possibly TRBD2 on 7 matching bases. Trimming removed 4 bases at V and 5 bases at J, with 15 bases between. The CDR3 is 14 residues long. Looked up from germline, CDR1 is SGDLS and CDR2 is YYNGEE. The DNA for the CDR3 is TGTGCCAGCAGCAGTTGGGGGGGCGGTGAGACCCAGTACTTC. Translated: CASSSWGGGETQYF.

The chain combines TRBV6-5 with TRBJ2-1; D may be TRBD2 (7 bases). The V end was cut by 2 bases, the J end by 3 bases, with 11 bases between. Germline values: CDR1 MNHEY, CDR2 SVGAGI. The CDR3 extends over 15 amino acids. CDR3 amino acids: CASSYGGAGYNEQFF. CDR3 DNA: TGTGCCAGCAGTTACGGGGGGGCCGGCTACAATGAGCAGTTCTTC.

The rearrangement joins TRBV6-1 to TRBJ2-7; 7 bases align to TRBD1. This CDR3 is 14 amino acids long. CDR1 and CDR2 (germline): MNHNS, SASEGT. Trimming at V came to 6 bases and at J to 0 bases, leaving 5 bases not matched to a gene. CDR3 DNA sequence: TGTGCCAGCAGCCTACAGGGGAACTCCTACGAGCAGTACTTC. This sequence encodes CASSLQGNSYEQYF.

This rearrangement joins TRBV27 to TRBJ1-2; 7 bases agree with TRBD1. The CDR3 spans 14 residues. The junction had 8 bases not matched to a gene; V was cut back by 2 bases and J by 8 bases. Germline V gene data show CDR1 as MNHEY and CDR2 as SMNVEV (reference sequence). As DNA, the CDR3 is TGTGCCAGCAGTTTAGGAAGGACAGGCAAGGGCTACACCTTC. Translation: CASSLGRTGKGYTF.

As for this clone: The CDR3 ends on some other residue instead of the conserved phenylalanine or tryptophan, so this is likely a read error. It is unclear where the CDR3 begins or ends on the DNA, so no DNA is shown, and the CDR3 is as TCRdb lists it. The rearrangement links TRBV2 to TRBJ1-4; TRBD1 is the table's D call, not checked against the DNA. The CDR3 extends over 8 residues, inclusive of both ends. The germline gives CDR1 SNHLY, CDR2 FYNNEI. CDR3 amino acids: CASRQGGI.

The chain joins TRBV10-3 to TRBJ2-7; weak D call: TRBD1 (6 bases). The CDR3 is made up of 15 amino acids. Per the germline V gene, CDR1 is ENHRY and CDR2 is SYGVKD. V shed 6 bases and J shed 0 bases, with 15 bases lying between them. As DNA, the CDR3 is TGTGCCATCAGCCCCAGGGGCGACAGCTCCTACGAGCAGTACTTC. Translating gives CAISPRGDSSYEQYF.